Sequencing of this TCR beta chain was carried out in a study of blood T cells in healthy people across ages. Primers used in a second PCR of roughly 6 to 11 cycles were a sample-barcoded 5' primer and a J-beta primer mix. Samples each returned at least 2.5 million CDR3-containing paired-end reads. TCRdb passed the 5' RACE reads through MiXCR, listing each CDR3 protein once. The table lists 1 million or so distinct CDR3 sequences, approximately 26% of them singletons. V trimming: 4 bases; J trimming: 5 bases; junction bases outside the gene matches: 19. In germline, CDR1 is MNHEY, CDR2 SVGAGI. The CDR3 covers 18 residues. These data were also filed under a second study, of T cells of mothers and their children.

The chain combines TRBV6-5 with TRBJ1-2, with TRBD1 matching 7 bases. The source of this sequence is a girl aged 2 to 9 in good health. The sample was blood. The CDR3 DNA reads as TGTGCCAGCAGTTCCGTAATCCATACAACAGGGGCGGATTATGGCTACACCTTC. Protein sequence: CASSSVIHTTGADYGYTF.